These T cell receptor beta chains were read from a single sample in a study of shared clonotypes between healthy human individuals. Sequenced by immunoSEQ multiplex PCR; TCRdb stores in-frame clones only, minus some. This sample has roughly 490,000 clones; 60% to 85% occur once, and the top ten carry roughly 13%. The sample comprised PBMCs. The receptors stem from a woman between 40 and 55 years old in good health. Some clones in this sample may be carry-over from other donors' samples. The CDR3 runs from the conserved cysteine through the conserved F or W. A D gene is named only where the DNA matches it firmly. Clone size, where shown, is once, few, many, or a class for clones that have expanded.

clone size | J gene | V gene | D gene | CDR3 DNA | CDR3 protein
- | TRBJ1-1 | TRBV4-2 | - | TGTGCCAGCAGCCAAGAGGGGGGGGCGTCCACTGAAGCTTTCTTT | CASSQEGGASTEAFF
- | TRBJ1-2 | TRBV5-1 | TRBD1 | TGCGCCAGCAGCTTAGAGGGACAGGGCGACTATGGCTACACCTTC | CASSLEGQGDYGYTF
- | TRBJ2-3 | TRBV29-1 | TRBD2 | TGCAGCGTGGAACCGGGACTAGCAACAGATACGCAGTATTTT | CSVEPGLATDTQYF
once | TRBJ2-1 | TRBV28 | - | TGTGCCAGCACTAGGGGACCCTCCTACAATGAGCAGTTCTTC | CASTRGPSYNEQFF
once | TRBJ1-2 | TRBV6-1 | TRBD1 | TGTGCCAGCAGGGGGGACAGGGACCACTATGGCTACACCTTC | CASRGDRDHYGYTF
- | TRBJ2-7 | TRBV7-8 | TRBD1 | TGTGCCAGCAGCCAACAGGGGGCAGGAGACGAGCAGTACTTC | CASSQQGAGDEQYF
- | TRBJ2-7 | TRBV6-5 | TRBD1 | TGTGCCAGCACAGACAGGGTTGGCGAGCAGTACTTC | CASTDRVGEQYF
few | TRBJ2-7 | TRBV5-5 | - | TGTGCCAGCAGCCCGGTACCTAAAAGGGAGCAGTACTTC | CASSPVPKREQYF
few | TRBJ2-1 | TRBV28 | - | TGTGCCAGCAGTTTCTATGTTTCGGGCGGGCCCTACAATGAGCAGTTCTTC | CASSFYVSGGPYNEQFF
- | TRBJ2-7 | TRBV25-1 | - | TGTGCCAGCAGTACGGGCGACGAGCAGTACTTC | CASSTGDEQYF
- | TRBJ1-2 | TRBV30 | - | TGTGCCCAGGGACATAAGGGGGAAGGGGCCTATGGCTACACCTTC | CAQGHKGEGAYGYTF
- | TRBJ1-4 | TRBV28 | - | TGTGCCAGCAGTTTATCCGGAAATGAAAAACTGTTTTTT | CASSLSGNEKLFF
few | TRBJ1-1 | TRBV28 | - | TGTGCCAGCAGTTCCGAACCGGGACGGAAGAACACTGAAGCTTTCTTT | CASSSEPGRKNTEAFF
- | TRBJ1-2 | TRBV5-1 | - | TGCGCCAGCAGCTTGGCCGCGGACTATGGCTACACCTTC | CASSLAADYGYTF
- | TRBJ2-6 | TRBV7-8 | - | TGTGCCAGCAGCTTGGGACCGAACTCTGGGGCCAACGTCCTGACTTTC | CASSLGPNSGANVLTF
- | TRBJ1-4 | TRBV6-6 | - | TGTGCCAGCAGTTCTCACTTAGCGGGGTCTGAAAAACTGTTTTTT | CASSSHLAGSEKLFF
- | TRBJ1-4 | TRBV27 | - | TGTGCCAGCAGTTCGTACCCGACAAACTCTAATGAAAAACTGTTTTTT | CASSSYPTNSNEKLFF
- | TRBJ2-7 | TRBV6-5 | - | TGTGCCAGCAGTTACATGGGGACCCGGGAGGAGCAGTACTTC | CASSYMGTREEQYF
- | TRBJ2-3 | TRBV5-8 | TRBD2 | TGTGCCAGCAGTCCCGGACTAGCGGGAGGAATAGGCACAGATACGCAGTATTTT | CASSPGLAGGIGTDTQYF
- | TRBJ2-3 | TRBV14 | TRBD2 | TGTGCCAGCAGCCAGGTAGCGGGAGCCACAGATACGCAGTATTTT | CASSQVAGATDTQYF
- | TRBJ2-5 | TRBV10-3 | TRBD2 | TGTGCCATCAGTGGGGTCTGGACTAGCGGGAGGGAGACCCAGTACTTC | CAISGVWTSGRETQYF
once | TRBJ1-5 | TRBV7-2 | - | TGTGCCAGCAGACTAACAGGGTACACTCAGCCCCAGCATTTT | CASRLTGYTQPQHF
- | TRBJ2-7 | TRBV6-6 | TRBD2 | TGTGCCACGGTTGGGACTAGCGGGAGCCATACCTACGAGCAGTACTTC | CATVGTSGSHTYEQYF
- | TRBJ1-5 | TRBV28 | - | TGTGCCAGCAGGGTACAGGGTCCCTATCAGCCCCAGCATTTT | CASRVQGPYQPQHF
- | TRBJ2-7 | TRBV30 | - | TGTGCCTGGAGTGTACAGGGAACGCTCTACGAGCAGTACTTC | CAWSVQGTLYEQYF
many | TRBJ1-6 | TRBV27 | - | TGTGCCAGCAGAGGGGTGCCGGATTCACCCCTCCACTTT | CASRGVPDSPLHF
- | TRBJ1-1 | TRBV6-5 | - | TGTGCCAGCAGTCTTAACCGGGACGGTTTAACTGAAGCTTTCTTT | CASSLNRDGLTEAFF
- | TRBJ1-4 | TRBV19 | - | TGTGCCAGTACCCCCGGAGGGGCCCGGGGTGAAAAACTGTTTTTT | CASTPGGARGEKLFF
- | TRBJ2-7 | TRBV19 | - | TGTGCCAGTAGTATAGCCCCGCAGGGTTACGAGCAGTACTTC | CASSIAPQGYEQYF
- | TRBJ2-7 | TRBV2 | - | TGTGCCAGCAGTGAAGCTCTGGGACCCTACGAGCAGTACTTC | CASSEALGPYEQYF
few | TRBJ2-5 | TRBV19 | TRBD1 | TGTGCCAGTAGTATGAGGAGGGGGGACAGGGGGCGAGAGACCCAGTACTTC | CASSMRRGDRGRETQYF
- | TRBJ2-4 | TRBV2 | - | TGTGCCAGCAGTAAGGAGAAAAACATTCAGTACTTC | CASSKEKNIQYF
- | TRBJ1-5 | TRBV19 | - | TGTGCCAGTAGTCCCCAGGGGCGATTTTATCAGCCCCAGCATTTT | CASSPQGRFYQPQHF
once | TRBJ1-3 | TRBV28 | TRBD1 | TGTGCCAGCAGTTCCCGGACAGGAACCCTCGGAAACACCATATATTTT | CASSSRTGTLGNTIYF
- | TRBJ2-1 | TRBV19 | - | TGTGCCAGTAGTATTGGGGCTAGAGATGAGCAGTTCTTC | CASSIGARDEQFF
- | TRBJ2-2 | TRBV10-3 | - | TGTGCCACCGAAAGGATCGGGGAGCTGTTTTTT | CATERIGELFF
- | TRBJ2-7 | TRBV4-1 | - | TGCGCCAGCAGCCAAGATCGGTTGCTCCACGAGCAGTACTTC | CASSQDRLLHEQYF
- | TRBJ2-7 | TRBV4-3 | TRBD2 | TGCGCCAGCAGCCGCTGGATAGCGGGAGGGCCGGGGGAGCAGTACTTC | CASSRWIAGGPGEQYF
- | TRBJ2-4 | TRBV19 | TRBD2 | TGTGCCAGTAGTACGACTAGCGGGAGGCGTTCCGTCATTCAGTACTTC | CASSTTSGRRSVIQYF
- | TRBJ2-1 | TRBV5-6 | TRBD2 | TGTGCCAGCAGCTTGAGGGTGGTGACTAGCGGGAGGCAGTACAATGAGCAGTTCTTC | CASSLRVVTSGRQYNEQFF
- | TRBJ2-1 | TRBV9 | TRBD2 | TGTGCCAGCAGCGGGGCTGCTAGCGGGTTTTTCTCCTACAATGAGCAGTTCTTC | CASSGAASGFFSYNEQFF
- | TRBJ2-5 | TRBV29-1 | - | TGCAGCGTTGAGTGGCTACAAGAGACCCAGTACTTC | CSVEWLQETQYF
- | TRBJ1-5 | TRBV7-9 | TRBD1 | TGTGCCAGCAGCTCCGACAGGGCCCCTCAGCCCCAGCATTTT | CASSSDRAPQPQHF
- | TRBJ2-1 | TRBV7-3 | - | TGTGCCAGCAGCGGTACAGGGTACAATGAGCAGTTCTTC | CASSGTGYNEQFF
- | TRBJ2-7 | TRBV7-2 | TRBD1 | TGTGCCAGCAGCCCACAGGGACAGGGTAATGAGCAGTACTTC | CASSPQGQGNEQYF
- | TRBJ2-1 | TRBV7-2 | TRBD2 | TGTGCCAGCAGCTTAGAACTAGCGGGAGGATGGTATGAGCAGTTCTTC | CASSLELAGGWYEQFF
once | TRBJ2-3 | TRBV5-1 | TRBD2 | TGCGCCAGCAGCCTTCGACTAGCGGGGACCACAGATACGCAGTATTTT | CASSLRLAGTTDTQYF
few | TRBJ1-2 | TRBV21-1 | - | TGTGCCAGCAGCGGGAAACAGTCAAACTGGAACTATGGCTACACCTTC | CASSGKQSNWNYGYTF
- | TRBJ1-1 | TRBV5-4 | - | TGTGCCAGCAGCAGACACAGCACTGAAGCTTTCTTT | CASSRHSTEAFF
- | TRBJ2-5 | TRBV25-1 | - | TGTGCCAGCAGCCTCCCTATTTGGGAAGGTGAGGAGACCCAGTACTTC | CASSLPIWEGEETQYF
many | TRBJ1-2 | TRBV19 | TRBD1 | TGTGCCAGTAGTATCGGGACAGGAGCTAACTATGGCTACACCTTC | CASSIGTGANYGYTF
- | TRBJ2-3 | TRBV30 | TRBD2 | TGTGCCTGGAGTGTATTCAGGACTAGTGGCCGCACAGATACGCAGTATTTT | CAWSVFRTSGRTDTQYF